This T cell receptor (beta chain) was profiled in a study of T cell repertoires in cytomegalovirus infection. General study points: CMV-specific TCR beta clonotypes restricted by HLA-C were the ones dominating the ex vivo response.

There are many counts of this clonotype. Its antigen is unknown. This CDR3 region has 14 residues. The germline V gene encodes CDR1 SGHVS and CDR2 FNYEAQ. The V end lost 4 bases, the J end lost 7 bases, and 14 bases lay between the germline ends. TCRdb re-called the reads with MiXCR, one entry per CDR3 protein. The table shows about 460,000 distinct CDR3 sequences, with around 11% occurring only once. This TCR was sampled from a human donor in good health (CMV status not recorded). Some clones in this sample may be carry-over from other donors' samples. The sequencing sample was made of PBMCs. The V and J genes are TRBV7-6 and TRBJ1-5; the D gene is possibly TRBD1 (5 bases). The CDR3 DNA reads as TGTGCCAGCAGCTCCGTTGGGGGAGAGCAGCCCCAGCATTTT. Protein sequence: CASSSVGGEQPQHF.